The present TCR beta chain was sequenced within a study of human T cells and chemical hapten exposure. Time point of the sample: pre-sensitization, week 0. The treatment was: therapeutic diphenylcyclopropenone sensitization with weekly scalp DPC. The authors' total RNA extraction used unfractionated whole blood. The study's findings and limits: TCRs at high frequency, those above 1 in 1000, did not change with DPC sensitization.

Single cDNA molecules in the library carried unique molecular identifiers attached during preparation. TCRdb fed the RACE reads into MiXCR, producing one record per CDR3 protein. The repertoire includes under 400,000 distinct CDR3 sequences, 4.5% to 6% of them detected once, and 2.5% to 3% sits in the top ten. The table lists this clonotype with a few counts. Its target is not known. The source of this sequence is a woman aged 50 to 65 with alopecia areata. Some clones in this sample may be carry-over from other donors' samples. The specimen comprised whole blood, sampled in connection with sensitization to the hapten diphenylcyclopropenone (DPC).

This CDR3 is CASSPPVRGDGYTF. The CDR3 DNA is TGTGCCAGCAGCCCCCCCGTGAGGGGGGATGGCTACACCTTC. The chain recombines TRBV9 with TRBJ1-2; perhaps TRBD1 as D (6 bases). This CDR3 comprises 14 residues. The V and J ends lost 4 bases and 6 bases respectively, with 16 bases between them. Germline V gene sequence: CDR1 SGDLS, CDR2 YYNGEE.